Reported below is one TCR beta chain. This entry belongs to a study of blood T cell repertoires in COVID-19. Original processing methods: Estimated nucleated cell counts came from reference gene primer amplification. Profiling relied on immunoSEQ multiplex PCR, and the TCRdb table lists in-frame clones only, not all of them. That table is the source of V, J and clone size, and D and trimming were worked out from the DNA. Among some 270,000 clones listed, 84% were seen once. Germline CDR1 and CDR2: SEHNR and FQNEAQ (reference sequence). Trimming took off 5 bases at V and 7 bases at J, with 17 bases between the two ends. CDR3 size: 15 residues.

This receptor was obtained from an older person with COVID-19, enrolled during active disease. This rearrangement joins TRBV7-9 to TRBJ1-4; no reliable D call. What was sequenced was peripheral blood. CDR3 sequence reads: CASSPGSGFGEKLFF. The CDR3 DNA follows: TGTGCCAGCAGCCCGGGTTCGGGGTTTGGTGAAAAACTGTTTTTT. Full variable domain (remainder filled in from reference TRBV7-9 and TRBJ1-4): DTGVSQNPRHKITKRGQNVTFRCDPISEHNRLYWYRQTLGQGPEFLTYFQNEAQLEKSRLLSDRFSAERPKGSFSTLEIQRTEQGDSAMYLCASSPGSGFGEKLFFGSGTQLSVL.